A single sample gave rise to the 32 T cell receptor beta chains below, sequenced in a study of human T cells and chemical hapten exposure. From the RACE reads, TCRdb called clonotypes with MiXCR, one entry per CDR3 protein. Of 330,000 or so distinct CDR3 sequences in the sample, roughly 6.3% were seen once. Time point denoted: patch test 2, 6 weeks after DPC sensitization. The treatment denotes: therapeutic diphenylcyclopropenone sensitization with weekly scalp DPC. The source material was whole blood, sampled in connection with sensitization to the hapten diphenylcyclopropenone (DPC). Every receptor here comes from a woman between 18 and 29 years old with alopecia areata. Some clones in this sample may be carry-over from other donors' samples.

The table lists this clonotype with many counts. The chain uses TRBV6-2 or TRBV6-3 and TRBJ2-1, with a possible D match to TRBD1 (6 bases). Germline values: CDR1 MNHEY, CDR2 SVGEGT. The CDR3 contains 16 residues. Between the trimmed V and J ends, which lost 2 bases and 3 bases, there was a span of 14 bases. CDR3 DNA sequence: TGTGCCAGCAGTTACGAGGGGGTACTGGTCTACAATGAGCAGTTCTTC. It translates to CASSYEGVLVYNEQFF.

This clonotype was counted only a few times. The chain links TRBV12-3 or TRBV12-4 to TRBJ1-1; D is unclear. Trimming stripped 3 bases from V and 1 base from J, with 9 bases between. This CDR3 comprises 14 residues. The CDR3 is CASSFLSGNTEAFF. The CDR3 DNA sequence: TGTGCCAGCAGTTTCTTATCGGGGAACACTGAAGCTTTCTTT.

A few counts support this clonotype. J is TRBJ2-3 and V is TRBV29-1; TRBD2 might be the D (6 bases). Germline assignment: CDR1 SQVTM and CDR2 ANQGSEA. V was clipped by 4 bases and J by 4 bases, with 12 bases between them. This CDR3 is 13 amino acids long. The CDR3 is CSVAGTYPDTQYF. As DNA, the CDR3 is TGCAGCGTTGCCGGGACTTACCCAGATACGCAGTATTTT.

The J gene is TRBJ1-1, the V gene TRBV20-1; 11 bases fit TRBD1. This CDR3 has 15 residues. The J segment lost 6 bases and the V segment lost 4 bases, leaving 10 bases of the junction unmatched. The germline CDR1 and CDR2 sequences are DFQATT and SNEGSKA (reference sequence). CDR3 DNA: TGCAGTGCTACTCGGACAGGGGGCAATAGAGCTGAAGCTTTCTTT. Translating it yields CSATRTGGNRAEAFF.

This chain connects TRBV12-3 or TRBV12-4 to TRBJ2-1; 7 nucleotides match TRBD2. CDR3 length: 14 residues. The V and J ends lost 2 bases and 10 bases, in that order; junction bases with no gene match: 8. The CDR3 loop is CASSLNGGAGEQFF. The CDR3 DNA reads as TGTGCCAGCAGTTTAAATGGAGGAGCGGGGGAGCAGTTCTTC.

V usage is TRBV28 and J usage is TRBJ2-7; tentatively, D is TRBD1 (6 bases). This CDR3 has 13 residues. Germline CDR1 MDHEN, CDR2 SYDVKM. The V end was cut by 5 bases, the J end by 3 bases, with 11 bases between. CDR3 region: CASSRDTFYEQYF. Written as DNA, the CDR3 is TGTGCCAGCAGTAGGGACACCTTCTACGAGCAGTACTTC.

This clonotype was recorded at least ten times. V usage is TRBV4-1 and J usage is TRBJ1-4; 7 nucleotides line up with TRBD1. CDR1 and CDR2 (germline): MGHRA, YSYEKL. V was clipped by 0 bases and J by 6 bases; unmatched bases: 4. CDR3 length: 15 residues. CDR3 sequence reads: CASSQDEGADEKLFF. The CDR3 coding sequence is TGCGCCAGCAGCCAAGATGAGGGGGCAGATGAAAAACTGTTTTTT.

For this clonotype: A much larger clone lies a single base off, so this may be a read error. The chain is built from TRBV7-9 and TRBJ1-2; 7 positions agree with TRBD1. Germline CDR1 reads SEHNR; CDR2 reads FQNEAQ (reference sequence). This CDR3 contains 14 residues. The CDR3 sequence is CVSSPTGDEAGYTF. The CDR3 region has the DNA TGTGTCAGCAGCCCTACAGGGGACGAGGCTGGCTACACCTTC.

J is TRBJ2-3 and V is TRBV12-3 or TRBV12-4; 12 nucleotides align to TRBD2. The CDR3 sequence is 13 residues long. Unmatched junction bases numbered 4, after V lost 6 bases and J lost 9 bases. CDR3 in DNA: TGTGCCAGCAGAAGTGGACTAGCGGGGACGCAGTATTTT. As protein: CASRSGLAGTQYF.

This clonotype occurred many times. DNA of the CDR3: TGTGCCAGCTCACCAGAGGAAGACACCAACGCTTTCTTT. This encodes CASSPEEDTNAFF. The rearrangement joins TRBV18 to TRBJ1-1; D ambiguous. Germline V gene sequence: CDR1 KGHSH, CDR2 LQKENI. This CDR3 has 13 residues. V lost 2 bases and J 11 bases, leaving 15 bases between the germline ends.

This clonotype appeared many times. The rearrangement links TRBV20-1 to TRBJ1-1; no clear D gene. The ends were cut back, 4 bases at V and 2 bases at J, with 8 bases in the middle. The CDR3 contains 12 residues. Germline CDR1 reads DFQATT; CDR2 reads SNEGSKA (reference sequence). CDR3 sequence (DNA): TGCAGTGCTACCCCCGGAAACACTGAAGCTTTCTTT. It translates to CSATPGNTEAFF.

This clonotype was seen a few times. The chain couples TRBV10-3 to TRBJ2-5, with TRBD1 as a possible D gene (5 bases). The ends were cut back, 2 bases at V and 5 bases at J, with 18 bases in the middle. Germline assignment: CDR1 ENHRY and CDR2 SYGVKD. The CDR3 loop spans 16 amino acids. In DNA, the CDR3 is TGTGCCATCAGTGAGACGGTGCCAGGGTCTCGTGAGACCCAGTACTTC. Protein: CAISETVPGSRETQYF.

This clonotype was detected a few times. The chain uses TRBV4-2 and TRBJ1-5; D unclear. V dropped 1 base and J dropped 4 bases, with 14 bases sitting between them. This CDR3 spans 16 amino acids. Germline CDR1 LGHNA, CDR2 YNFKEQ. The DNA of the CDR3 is TGTGCCAGCAGCCAAGCCTTGGGCAGGAGTAATCAGCCCCAGCATTTT. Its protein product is CASSQALGRSNQPQHF.

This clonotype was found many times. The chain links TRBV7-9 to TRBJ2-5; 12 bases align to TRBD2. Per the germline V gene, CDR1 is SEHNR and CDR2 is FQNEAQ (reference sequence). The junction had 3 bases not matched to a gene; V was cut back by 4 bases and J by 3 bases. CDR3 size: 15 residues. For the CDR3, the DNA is TGTGCCAGCAGCTCAGCTAGCGGGGGGGAAGAGACCCAGTACTTC. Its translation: CASSSASGGEETQYF.

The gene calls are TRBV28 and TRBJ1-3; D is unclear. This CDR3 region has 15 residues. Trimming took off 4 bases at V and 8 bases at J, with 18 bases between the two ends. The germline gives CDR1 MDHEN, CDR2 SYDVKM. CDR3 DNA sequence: TGTGCCAGCAGTTCCCCCCGGGAGGGTAGAGACACCATATATTTT. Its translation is CASSSPREGRDTIYF.

The CDR3 DNA reads TGTGCCAGCAGTTTGGGGGGGATCTCCTATAATTCACCCCTCCACTTT. Protein product: CASSLGGISYNSPLHF. This chain joins TRBV12-3 or TRBV12-4 and TRBJ1-6; D may be TRBD1 (5 bases). Trimming shortened V by 3 bases and J by 0 bases, and 9 bases separated the two germline ends. This CDR3 is 16 amino acids long.

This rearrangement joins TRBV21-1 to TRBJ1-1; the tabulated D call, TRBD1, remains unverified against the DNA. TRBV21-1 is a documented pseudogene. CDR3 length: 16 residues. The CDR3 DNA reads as TGTGCCAGCAGCAAAGCGAGGGGACACCAGAACACTGAAGCTTTCTTT. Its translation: CASSKARGHQNTEAFF.

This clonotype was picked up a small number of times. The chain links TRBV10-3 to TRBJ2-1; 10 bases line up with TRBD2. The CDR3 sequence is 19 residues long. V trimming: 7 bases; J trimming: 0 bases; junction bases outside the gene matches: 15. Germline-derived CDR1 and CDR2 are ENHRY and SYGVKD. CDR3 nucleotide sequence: TGTGCCATCACCCTGGGTGACAGCGGGGGGGCTAGCTCCTACAATGAGCAGTTCTTC. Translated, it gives CAITLGDSGGASSYNEQFF.

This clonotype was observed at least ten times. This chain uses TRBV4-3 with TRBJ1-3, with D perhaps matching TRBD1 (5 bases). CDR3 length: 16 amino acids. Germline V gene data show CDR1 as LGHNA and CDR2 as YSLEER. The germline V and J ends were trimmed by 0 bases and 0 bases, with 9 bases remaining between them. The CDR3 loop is CASSQDHGGSGNTIYF. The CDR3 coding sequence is TGCGCCAGCAGCCAAGATCACGGGGGCTCTGGAAACACCATATATTTT.

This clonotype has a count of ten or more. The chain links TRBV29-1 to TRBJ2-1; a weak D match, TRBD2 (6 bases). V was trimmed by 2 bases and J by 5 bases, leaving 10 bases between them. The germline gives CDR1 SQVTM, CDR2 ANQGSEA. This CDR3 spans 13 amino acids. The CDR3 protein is CSVESSGHNEQFF. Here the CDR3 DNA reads TGCAGCGTTGAAAGTAGCGGACACAATGAGCAGTTCTTC.

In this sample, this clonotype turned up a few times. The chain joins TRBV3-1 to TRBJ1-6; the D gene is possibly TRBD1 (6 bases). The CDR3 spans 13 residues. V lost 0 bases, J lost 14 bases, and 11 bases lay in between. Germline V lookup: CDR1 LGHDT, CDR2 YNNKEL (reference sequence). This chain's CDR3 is CASSQDKRGSLHF. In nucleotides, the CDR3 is TGTGCCAGCAGCCAAGATAAGAGGGGGTCCCTCCACTTT.

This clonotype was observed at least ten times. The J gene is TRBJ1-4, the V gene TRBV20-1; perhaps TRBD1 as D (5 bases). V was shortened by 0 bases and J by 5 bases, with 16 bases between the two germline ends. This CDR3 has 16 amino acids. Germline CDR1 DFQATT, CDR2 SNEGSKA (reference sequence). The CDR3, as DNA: TGCAGTGCTAGAGATCGGGGCGGGGATGCAAATGAAAAACTGTTTTTT. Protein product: CSARDRGGDANEKLFF.

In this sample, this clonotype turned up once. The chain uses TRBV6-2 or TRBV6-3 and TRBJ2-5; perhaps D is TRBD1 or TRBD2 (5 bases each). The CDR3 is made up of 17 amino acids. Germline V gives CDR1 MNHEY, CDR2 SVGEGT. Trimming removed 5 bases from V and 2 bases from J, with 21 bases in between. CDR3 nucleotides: TGTGCCAGCAGTCCGGGACGAGACCCCTCGAAACAAGAGACCCAGTACTTC. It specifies CASSPGRDPSKQETQYF.

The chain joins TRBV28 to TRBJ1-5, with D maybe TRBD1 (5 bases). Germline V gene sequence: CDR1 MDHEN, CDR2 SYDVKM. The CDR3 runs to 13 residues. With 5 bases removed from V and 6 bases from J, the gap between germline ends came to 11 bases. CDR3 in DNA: TGTGCCAGCAGTCAGGGTTTCGGTCAGCCCCAGCATTTT. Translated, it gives CASSQGFGQPQHF.

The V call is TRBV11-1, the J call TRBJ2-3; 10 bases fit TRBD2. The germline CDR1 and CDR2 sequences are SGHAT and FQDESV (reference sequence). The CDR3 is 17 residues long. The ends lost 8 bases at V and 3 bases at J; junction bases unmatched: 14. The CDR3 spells CASSFSPGTSATDTQYF. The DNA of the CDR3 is TGTGCCAGCTCTTTCTCCCCGGGGACTAGCGCGACAGATACGCAGTATTTT.

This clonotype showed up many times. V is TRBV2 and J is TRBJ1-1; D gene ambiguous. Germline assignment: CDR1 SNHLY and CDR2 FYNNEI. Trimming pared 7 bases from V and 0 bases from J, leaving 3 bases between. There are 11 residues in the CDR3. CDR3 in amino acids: CASTVNTEAFF. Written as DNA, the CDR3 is TGTGCCAGCACCGTGAACACTGAAGCTTTCTTT.

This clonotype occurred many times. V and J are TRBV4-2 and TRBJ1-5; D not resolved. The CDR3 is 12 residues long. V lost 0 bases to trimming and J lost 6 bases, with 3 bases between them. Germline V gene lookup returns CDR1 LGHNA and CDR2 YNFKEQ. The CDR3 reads CASSQDFQPQHF. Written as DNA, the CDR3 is TGTGCCAGCAGCCAAGATTTTCAGCCCCAGCATTTT.

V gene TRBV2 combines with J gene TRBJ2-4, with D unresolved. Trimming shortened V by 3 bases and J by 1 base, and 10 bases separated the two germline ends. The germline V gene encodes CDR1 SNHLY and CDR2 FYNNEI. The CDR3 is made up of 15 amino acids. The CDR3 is CASSDRAGAKNIQYF. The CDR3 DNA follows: TGTGCCAGCAGTGATCGGGCCGGGGCCAAAAACATTCAGTACTTC.

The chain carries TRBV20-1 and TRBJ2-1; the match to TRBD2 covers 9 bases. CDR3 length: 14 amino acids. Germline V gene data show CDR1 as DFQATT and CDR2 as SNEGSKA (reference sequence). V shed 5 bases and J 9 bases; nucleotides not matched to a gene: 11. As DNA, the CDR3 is TGCAGTGCTCGGCGAGCGGGGGGCCAGGGTGAGCAGTTCTTC. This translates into CSARRAGGQGEQFF.

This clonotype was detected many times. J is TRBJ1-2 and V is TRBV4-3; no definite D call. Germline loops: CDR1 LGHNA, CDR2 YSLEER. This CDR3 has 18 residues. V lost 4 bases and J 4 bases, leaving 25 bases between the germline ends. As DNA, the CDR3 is TGCGCCAGCAGCCTGGACCGTTTGATCGGCGGGTTGACCTATGGCTACACCTTC. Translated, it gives CASSLDRLIGGLTYGYTF.

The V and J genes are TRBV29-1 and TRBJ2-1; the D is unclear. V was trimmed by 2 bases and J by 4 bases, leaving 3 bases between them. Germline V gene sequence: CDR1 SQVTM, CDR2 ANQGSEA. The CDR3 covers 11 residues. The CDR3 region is CSVERYNEQFF. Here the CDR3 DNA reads TGCAGCGTTGAACGGTACAATGAGCAGTTCTTC.

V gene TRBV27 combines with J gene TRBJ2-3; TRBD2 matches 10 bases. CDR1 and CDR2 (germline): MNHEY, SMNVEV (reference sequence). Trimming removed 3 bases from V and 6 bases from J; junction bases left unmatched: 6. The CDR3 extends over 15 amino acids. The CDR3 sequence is CASSFYSGGLDTQYF. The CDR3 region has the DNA TGTGCCAGCAGTTTTTATAGCGGGGGGTTGGATACGCAGTATTTT.